This T cell receptor beta chain appears in the sequencing data of a study of blood T cell repertoires in COVID-19. Study overall: COVID-19 samples, acute and convalescent, were from the United States, Italy and Spain. Sources were T cells, B-cell-depleted T cells, or PBMCs; the material itself was cDNA or gDNA.

CDR3 length: 14 residues. Trimming left V 2 bases short and J 2 bases short, with 8 bases between. The germline gives CDR1 MNHEY, CDR2 SVGEGT. Seattle cases were enrolled at active infection and followed longitudinally. Study processing details: Reference gene primers were amplified, and this amplification served to estimate nucleated cell counts. The repertoire was sequenced with immunoSEQ multiplex PCR; TCRdb's copy has only in-frame clones and lacks some. From that table come the V and J calls and clone size; the DNA was used to work out D and trimming. This table has a few hundred thousand clones, 85% to 90% appearing once.

The source is a woman aged 60-75 years with COVID-19, enrolled during active disease. The rearrangement links TRBV6-2 or TRBV6-3 to TRBJ2-3; possibly TRBD2 for D (7 bases). Sequencing was done on a sample of peripheral blood. CDR3 loop: CASSYAGATDTQYF. The DNA of the CDR3 is TGTGCCAGCAGTTACGCGGGGGCCACAGATACGCAGTATTTT.